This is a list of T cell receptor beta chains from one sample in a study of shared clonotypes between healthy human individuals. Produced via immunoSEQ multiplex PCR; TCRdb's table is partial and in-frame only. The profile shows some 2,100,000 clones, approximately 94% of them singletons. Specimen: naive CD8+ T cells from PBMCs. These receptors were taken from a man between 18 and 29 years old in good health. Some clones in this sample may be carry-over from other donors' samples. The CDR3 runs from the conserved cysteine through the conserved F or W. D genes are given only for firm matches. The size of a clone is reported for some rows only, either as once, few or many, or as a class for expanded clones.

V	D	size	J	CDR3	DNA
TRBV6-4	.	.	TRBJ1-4	CASSAWQSNEKLFF	TGTGCCAGCAGTGCGTGGCAGTCCAATGAAAAACTGTTTTTT
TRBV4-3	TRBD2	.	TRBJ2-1	CASSQGLAGLPEQFF	TGCGCCAGCAGCCAAGGACTAGCCGGCCTGCCTGAGCAGTTCTTC
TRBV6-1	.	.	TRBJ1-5	CASRARGGQPQHF	TGTGCCAGCAGAGCGAGGGGGGGTCAGCCCCAGCATTTT
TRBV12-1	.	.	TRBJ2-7	CASSLTYEQYF	TGTGCCAGCAGCCTTACCTACGAGCAGTACTTC
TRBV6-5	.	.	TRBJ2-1	CASSYGLNEQFF	TGTGCCAGCAGTTACGGGCTCAATGAGCAGTTCTTC
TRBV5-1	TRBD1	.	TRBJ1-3	CASSPSAGGSSGNTIYF	TGCGCCAGCAGCCCATCGGCAGGGGGATCCTCTGGAAACACCATATATTTT
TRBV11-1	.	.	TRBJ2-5	CASSPIIYETQYF	TGTGCCAGCAGCCCTATAATTTACGAGACCCAGTACTTC
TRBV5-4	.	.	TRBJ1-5	CASSLAGGPQHF	TGTGCCAGCAGCTTGGCCGGGGGACCCCAGCATTTT
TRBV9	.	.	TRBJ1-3	CASSPGGNTIYF	TGTGCCAGCAGCCCCGGCGGAAACACCATATATTTT
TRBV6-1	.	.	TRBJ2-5	CASSGGVRVQETQYF	TGTGCCAGCAGTGGGGGTGTTCGAGTCCAAGAGACCCAGTACTTC
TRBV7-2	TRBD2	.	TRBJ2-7	CASSFSGRGGYEQYF	TGTGCCAGCAGCTTTAGCGGGAGGGGCGGCTACGAGCAGTACTTC
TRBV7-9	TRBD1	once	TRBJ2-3	CASSFTGGLIDTQYF	TGTGCCAGCAGTTTTACAGGGGGTCTTATTGATACGCAGTATTTT
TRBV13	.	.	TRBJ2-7	CASSPERMSYEQYF	TGTGCCAGCAGCCCCGAACGGATGTCCTACGAGCAGTACTTC
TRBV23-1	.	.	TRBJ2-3	CASSHTAGREAGTDTQYF	TGCGCCAGCAGTCATACCGCAGGAAGGGAGGCCGGCACAGATACGCAGTATTTT
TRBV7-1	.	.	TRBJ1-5	CASSSSWRGQPQHF	TGTGCCAGCAGCTCCAGTTGGCGCGGTCAGCCCCAGCATTTT
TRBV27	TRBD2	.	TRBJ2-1	CASSLLGTRGPNEQFF	TGTGCCAGCAGTTTATTGGGGACTAGAGGCCCCAATGAGCAGTTCTTC
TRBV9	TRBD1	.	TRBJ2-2	CASSVSYRGTGELFF	TGTGCCAGCAGCGTGAGTTACAGGGGTACCGGGGAGCTGTTTTTT
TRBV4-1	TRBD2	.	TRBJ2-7	CASSPRTSGTLGEYF	TGCGCCAGCAGCCCCCGGACTAGCGGGACTCTTGGGGAGTACTTC
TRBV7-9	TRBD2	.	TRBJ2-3	CASSLGQSGVADTQYF	TGTGCCAGCAGCTTAGGACAGAGCGGGGTGGCAGATACGCAGTATTTT
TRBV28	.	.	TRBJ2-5	CASRRGQFGETQYF	TGTGCCAGCAGACGCGGACAGTTCGGGGAGACCCAGTACTTC